Listed below are T cell receptor beta chains from one sample, sequenced in a study of cytomegalovirus exposure and HLA in healthy donors. TCRdb keeps only in-frame clones here, not all; method: immunoSEQ multiplex PCR. The repertoire has roughly 58,000 clones, about 80% of them found once; the top ten carry approximately 3.9%. Source material: PBMCs. Receptor source: a middle-aged woman in good health and CMV-seronegative. CDR3s include the opening cysteine and the closing phenylalanine or tryptophan. The order of the fields is J gene, V gene, D gene, clone size, CDR3 protein, CDR3 DNA. A D gene is named only where the DNA matches it firmly. Clone size is stated in some rows and not others, as once, few, many or a class when expanded.

J: TRBJ2-3; V: TRBV13; D: NA; size: NA; CDR3: CASSLVATHTDTQYF; DNA: TGTGCCAGCAGCTTAGTGGCAACACACACAGATACGCAGTATTTT
J: TRBJ2-7; V: TRBV19; D: NA; size: NA; CDR3: CASSMEGLLYEQYF; DNA: TGTGCCAGTAGTATGGAAGGACTCCTGTACGAGCAGTACTTC
J: TRBJ2-7; V: TRBV4-2; D: TRBD2; size: NA; CDR3: CASSPFPGTSSYEQYF; DNA: TGTGCCAGCAGCCCCTTTCCCGGGACTAGCTCCTACGAGCAGTACTTC
J: TRBJ2-7; V: TRBV28; D: NA; size: NA; CDR3: CASTPGNSYEQYF; DNA: TGTGCCAGCACCCCAGGAAACTCCTACGAGCAGTACTTC
J: TRBJ1-5; V: TRBV21-1; D: NA; size: NA; CDR3: CASSPTGRGTQPQHF; DNA: TGTGCCAGCAGTCCTACGGGCAGGGGGACTCAGCCCCAGCATTTT
J: TRBJ1-1; V: TRBV4-1; D: NA; size: NA; CDR3: CASSQDQGFVNTEAFF; DNA: TGCGCCAGCAGCCAAGATCAGGGGTTCGTGAATACTGAAGCTTTCTTT
J: TRBJ1-2; V: TRBV30; D: NA; size: NA; CDR3: CAWTPQGYGYTF; DNA: TGTGCCTGGACGCCGCAGGGGTATGGCTACACCTTC
J: TRBJ2-3; V: TRBV19; D: TRBD1; size: NA; CDR3: CASTDGQAPDTQYF; DNA: TGTGCCAGTACCGACGGACAGGCCCCAGATACGCAGTATTTT
J: TRBJ2-1; V: TRBV5-1; D: TRBD2; size: NA; CDR3: CASSLVAGGPNEQFF; DNA: TGCGCCAGCAGCTTGGTAGCGGGAGGGCCGAATGAGCAGTTCTTC
J: TRBJ2-7; V: TRBV28; D: NA; size: NA; CDR3: CASSFSNRDGYEQYF; DNA: TGTGCCAGCAGTTTCTCGAACAGGGACGGCTACGAGCAGTACTTC
J: TRBJ2-7; V: TRBV28; D: NA; size: NA; CDR3: CASSLYGQYEQYF; DNA: TGTGCCAGCAGTTTATATGGGCAGTACGAGCAGTACTTC
J: TRBJ1-2; V: TRBV7-9; D: NA; size: NA; CDR3: CASSFSWSEGYTF; DNA: TGTGCCAGCAGCTTCTCTTGGTCGGAGGGCTACACCTTC
J: TRBJ2-3; V: TRBV6-5; D: TRBD1; size: once; CDR3: CASSYSGTGPDTQYF; DNA: TGTGCCAGCAGTTACTCCGGGACAGGGCCAGATACGCAGTATTTT
J: TRBJ1-1; V: TRBV27; D: NA; size: NA; CDR3: CASSLMGTGNTEAFF; DNA: TGTGCCAGCAGTTTAATGGGAACAGGGAACACTGAAGCTTTCTTT
J: TRBJ2-7; V: TRBV27; D: NA; size: NA; CDR3: CASDSPYRTFDYEQYF; DNA: TGTGCCAGCGATTCGCCATATCGGACTTTCGACTACGAGCAGTACTTC